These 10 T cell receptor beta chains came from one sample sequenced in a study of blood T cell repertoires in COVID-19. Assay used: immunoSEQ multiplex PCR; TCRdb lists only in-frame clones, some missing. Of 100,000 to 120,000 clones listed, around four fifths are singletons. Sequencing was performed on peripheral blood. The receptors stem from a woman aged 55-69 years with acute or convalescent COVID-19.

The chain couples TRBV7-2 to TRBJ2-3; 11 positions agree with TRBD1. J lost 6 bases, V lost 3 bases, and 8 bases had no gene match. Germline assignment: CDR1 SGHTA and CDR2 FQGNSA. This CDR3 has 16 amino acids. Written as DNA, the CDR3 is TGTGCCAGCAGCTTTGGTGGACAGGGGGCAAGGGATACGCAGTATTTT. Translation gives CASSFGGQGARDTQYF.

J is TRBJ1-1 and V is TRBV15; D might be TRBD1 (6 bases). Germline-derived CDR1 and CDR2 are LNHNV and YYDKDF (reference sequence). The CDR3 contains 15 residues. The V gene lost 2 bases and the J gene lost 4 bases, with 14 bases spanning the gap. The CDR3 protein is CATSRRQDLGTEAFF. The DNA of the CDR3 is TGTGCCACCAGCAGACGACAGGATTTAGGCACTGAAGCTTTCTTT.

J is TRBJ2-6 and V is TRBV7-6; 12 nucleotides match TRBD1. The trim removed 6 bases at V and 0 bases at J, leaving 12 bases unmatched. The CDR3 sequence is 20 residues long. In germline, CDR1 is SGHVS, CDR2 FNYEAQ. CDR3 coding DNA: TGTGCCAGCAGACTTAGTATGGGACAGGGGGCCCCCTCTGGGGCCAACGTCCTGACTTTC. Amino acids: CASRLSMGQGAPSGANVLTF.

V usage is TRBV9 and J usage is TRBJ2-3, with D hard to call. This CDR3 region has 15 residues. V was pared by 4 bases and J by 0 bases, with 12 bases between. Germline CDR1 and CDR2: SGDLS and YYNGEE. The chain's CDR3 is CASSPTAASTDTQYF. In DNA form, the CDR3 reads TGTGCCAGCAGCCCTACAGCCGCTAGCACAGATACGCAGTATTTT.

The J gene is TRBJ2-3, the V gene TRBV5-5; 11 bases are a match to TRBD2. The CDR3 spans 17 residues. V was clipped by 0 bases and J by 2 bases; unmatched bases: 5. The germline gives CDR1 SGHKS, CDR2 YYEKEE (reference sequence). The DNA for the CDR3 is TGTGCCAGCAGCTTGGCTACTAGCGGGGGATACACAGATACGCAGTATTTT. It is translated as CASSLATSGGYTDTQYF.

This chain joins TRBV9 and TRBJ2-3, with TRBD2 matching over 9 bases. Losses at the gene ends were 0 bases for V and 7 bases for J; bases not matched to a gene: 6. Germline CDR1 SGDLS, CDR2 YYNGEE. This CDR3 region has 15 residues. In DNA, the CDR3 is TGTGCCAGCAGCGTAGAAGGCGGGGGGGCACATACGCAGTATTTT. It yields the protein CASSVEGGGAHTQYF.

CDR3 coding DNA: TGTGCCAGCAGTGGCACTAAGCGGGGCCGCACAGATACGCAGTATTTT. Its translation: CASSGTKRGRTDTQYF. V usage is TRBV6-2 or TRBV6-3 and J usage is TRBJ2-3, with 7 bases aligning to TRBD2. The germline gives CDR1 MNHEY, CDR2 SVGEGT. The V segment lost 5 bases and the J segment 1 base; nucleotides outside the gene matches: 9. This CDR3 region has 16 residues.

The CDR3 is CASSLTGQTYNEQFF. The CDR3 region has the DNA TGTGCCAGCAGCTTAACGGGACAGACGTACAATGAGCAGTTCTTC. The gene calls are TRBV7-3 and TRBJ2-1; 7 positions match TRBD1. V lost 0 bases and J lost 4; bases outside the gene matches: 3. Germline lookup yields CDR1 SGHTA and CDR2 FQGTGA. The CDR3 is 15 residues long.

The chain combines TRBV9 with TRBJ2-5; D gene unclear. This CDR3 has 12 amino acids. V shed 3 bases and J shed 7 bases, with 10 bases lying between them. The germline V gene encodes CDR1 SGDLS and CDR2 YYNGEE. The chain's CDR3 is CASSELRGTQYF. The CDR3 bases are TGTGCCAGCAGCGAGCTCCGAGGGACCCAGTACTTC.

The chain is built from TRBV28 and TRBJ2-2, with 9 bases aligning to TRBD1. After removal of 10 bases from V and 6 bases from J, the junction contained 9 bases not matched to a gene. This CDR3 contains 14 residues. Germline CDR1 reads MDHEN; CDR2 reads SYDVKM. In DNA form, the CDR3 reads TGTGCCACCTTAGGGGACAGGGAGGCCGGGGAGCTGTTTTTT. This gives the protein CATLGDREAGELFF. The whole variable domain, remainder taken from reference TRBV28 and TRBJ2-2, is DVKVTQSSRYLVKRTGEKVFLECVQDMDHENMFWYRQDPGLGLRLIYFSYDVKMKEKGDIPEGYSVSREKKERFSLILESASTNQTSMYLCATLGDREAGELFFGEGSRLTVL.